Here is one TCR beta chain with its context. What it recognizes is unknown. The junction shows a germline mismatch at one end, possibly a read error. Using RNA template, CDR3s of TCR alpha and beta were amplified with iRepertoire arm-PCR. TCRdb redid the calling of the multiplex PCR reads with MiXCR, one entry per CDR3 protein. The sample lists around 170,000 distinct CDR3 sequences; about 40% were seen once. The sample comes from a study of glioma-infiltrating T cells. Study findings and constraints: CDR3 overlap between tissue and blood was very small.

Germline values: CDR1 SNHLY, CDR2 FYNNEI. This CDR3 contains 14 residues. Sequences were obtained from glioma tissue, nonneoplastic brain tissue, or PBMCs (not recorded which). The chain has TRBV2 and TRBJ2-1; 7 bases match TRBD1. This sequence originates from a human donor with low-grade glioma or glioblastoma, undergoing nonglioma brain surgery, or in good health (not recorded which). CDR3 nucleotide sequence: TGTGCCAGCACGGAGGACAGGAGGTTTAATGAGCAGCTCTTC. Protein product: CASTEDRRFNEQLF.